Following are 26 T cell receptor beta chains from one sample sequenced in a study of cytomegalovirus exposure and HLA in healthy donors. It was with 60 Vbeta and 13 Jbeta primers that the PCR ran. The repertoire was sequenced with immunoSEQ multiplex PCR; TCRdb's copy has only in-frame clones and lacks some. Of about 170,000 clones in the sample, about 80% are singletons; the top ten hold approximately 6.8%. Material: PBMCs. Receptors were obtained from a man aged 30 to 45 in good health and CMV-seropositive.

The V call is TRBV6-4, the J call TRBJ1-2, with 7 bases matching TRBD1. The V gene end was trimmed by 0 bases and the J gene end by 0 bases; junction bases not matched to a gene: 1. The CDR3 is 15 amino acids. Germline CDR1 reads MRHNA; CDR2 reads SNTAGT. The DNA of the CDR3 is TGTGCCAGCAGTGACTCCGGGACAGCTAACTATGGCTACACCTTC. It translates to CASSDSGTANYGYTF.

The chain links TRBV9 to TRBJ1-4; TRBD1 aligns across 7 bases. The CDR3 length is 16 residues. J was trimmed by 0 bases and V by 4 bases; bases with no gene match: 6. The germline V gene encodes CDR1 SGDLS and CDR2 YYNGEE. The chain's CDR3 is CASSIGQVATNEKLFF. The CDR3 DNA follows: TGTGCCAGCAGCATCGGACAGGTTGCAACTAATGAAAAACTGTTTTTT.

The rearrangement links TRBV5-1 to TRBJ1-2; a weak D match, TRBD1 (5 bases). Germline CDR1 is SGHRS and CDR2 is YFSETQ. The V end lost 0 bases, the J end lost 5 bases, and 11 bases lay between the germline ends. There are 14 residues in the CDR3. CDR3 sequence: CASSLDGQGYGYTF. Written as DNA, the CDR3 is TGCGCCAGCAGCTTGGACGGTCAGGGTTATGGCTACACCTTC.

This clone was observed a few times. This chain joins TRBV6-1 and TRBJ1-4, with D maybe TRBD1 (5 bases). Trimming stripped 1 base from V and 2 bases from J, with 8 bases between. Germline V gene sequence: CDR1 MNHNS, CDR2 SASEGT. This CDR3 has 15 residues. The CDR3 is CASSEGSGTNEKLFF. The DNA for the CDR3 is TGTGCCAGCAGTGAAGGGTCAGGGACTAATGAAAAACTGTTTTTT.

There are a few counts of this clone. The chain uses TRBV10-2 and TRBJ2-7, with 7 bases matching TRBD2. Germline V gene sequence: CDR1 WSHSY, CDR2 SAAADI. The CDR3 extends over 14 amino acids. Unmatched junction bases numbered 4, after V lost 3 bases and J lost 2 bases. CDR3 sequence reads: CASSDGGGPYEQYF. The CDR3 coding sequence is TGCGCCAGCAGTGACGGCGGGGGACCCTACGAGCAGTACTTC.

The V gene is TRBV9, the J gene TRBJ1-2; D is undetermined. V lost 0 bases to trimming and J lost 5 bases, with 14 bases between them. The CDR3 runs 15 residues. Germline lookup yields CDR1 SGDLS and CDR2 YYNGEE. The CDR3 DNA sequence: TGTGCCAGCAGCGTAGTCCCGGAGAACCTTTATGGCTACACCTTC. Its translation is CASSVVPENLYGYTF.

V usage is TRBV6-5 and J usage is TRBJ2-1; TRBD2 is a possible D gene (6 bases). The CDR3 totals 15 residues. V was shortened by 1 base and J by 5 bases, with 12 bases between the two germline ends. Germline V gene sequence: CDR1 MNHEY, CDR2 SVGAGI. CDR3 region: CASSYLWEVNNEQFF. CDR3 nucleotides: TGTGCCAGCAGTTACTTGTGGGAGGTCAACAATGAGCAGTTCTTC.

The CDR3, as DNA: TGCGCCAGCAGCCCCACGGGACTCTCGGACGAGCAGTACTTC. It translates to CASSPTGLSDEQYF. The V call is TRBV5-1, the J call TRBJ2-7; perhaps TRBD2 as D (6 bases). V was cut by 4 bases and J by 5 bases, with 16 bases left in between. The CDR3 loop spans 14 amino acids. The germline V gene has CDR1 SGHRS and CDR2 YFSETQ.

The chain is built from TRBV5-4 and TRBJ2-3, with D perhaps matching TRBD2 (5 bases). The germline V and J ends were trimmed by 0 bases and 6 bases, with 20 bases remaining between them. Germline CDR1 SGHNT, CDR2 YYREEE (reference sequence). The CDR3 is 17 residues long. CDR3 coding DNA: TGTGCCAGCAGCTTGGCAGGTCCGGCCGTAGGACTTGATACGCAGTATTTT. Translation gives CASSLAGPAVGLDTQYF.

A note on this clone: This same CDR3 is encoded by further DNA sequences in the sample. V gene TRBV19 combines with J gene TRBJ2-1; tentative D call: TRBD1 (5 bases). The CDR3 has 15 amino acids. Germline loops: CDR1 LNHDA, CDR2 SQIVND (reference sequence). The ends were cut back, 4 bases at V and 7 bases at J, with 17 bases in the middle. The CDR3 nucleotides read TGTGCCAGTAGTACCGACAGAGACTTGCCAAATGAGCAGTTCTTC. Residues: CASSTDRDLPNEQFF.

This chain joins TRBV19 and TRBJ1-6, with D unresolved. V shed 3 bases and J shed 3 bases, with 12 bases lying between them. Germline-derived CDR1 and CDR2 are LNHDA and SQIVND (reference sequence). The CDR3 has 16 amino acids. The CDR3 region has the DNA TGTGCCAGTAGTATCGGAGGGCGGAGCTATAATTCACCCCTCCACTTT. Amino acids: CASSIGGRSYNSPLHF.

The chain carries TRBV5-1 and TRBJ2-5; 11 nucleotides align to TRBD1. The V gene's germline CDR1 is SGHRS and CDR2 YFSETQ. Trimming at V came to 4 bases and at J to 1 base, leaving 9 bases not matched to a gene. The CDR3 has 17 residues. CDR3 in DNA: TGCGCCAGCAGCCGGGCCGGGACAGGGGGTTCCCAAGAGACCCAGTACTTC. Its protein is CASSRAGTGGSQETQYF.

The chain carries TRBV4-1 and TRBJ2-1; 7 bases are shared with TRBD1. The length of the CDR3 is 17 residues. Germline CDR1 reads MGHRA; CDR2 reads YSYEKL. V trimming: 2 bases; J trimming: 0 bases; junction bases outside the gene matches: 7. CDR3 sequence reads: CASSQHRGVSSYNEQFF. The CDR3 DNA is TGCGCCAGCAGCCAACACAGGGGCGTGAGCTCCTACAATGAGCAGTTCTTC.

The rearrangement joins TRBV28 to TRBJ2-7; D possibly corresponds to TRBD2 (7 bases). Per germline, CDR1 MDHEN and CDR2 SYDVKM. The CDR3 totals 14 residues. The V end was cut by 3 bases, the J end by 5 bases, with 14 bases between. For the CDR3, the DNA is TGTGCCAGCAGTTTCGGGGGGCCACTCGACGAGCAGTACTTC. It yields the protein CASSFGGPLDEQYF.

This chain links TRBV4-1 with TRBJ1-5; no firm D call. V was clipped by 3 bases and J by 6 bases, with 15 bases between them. Germline V lookup: CDR1 MGHRA, CDR2 YSYEKL. The length of the CDR3 is 15 residues. DNA of the CDR3: TGCGCCAGCAGCCATGTAACCGGGTCTGGTCAGCCCCAGCATTTT. Its translation is CASSHVTGSGQPQHF.

This chain joins TRBV2 and TRBJ2-7; the match to TRBD2 covers 13 bases. Germline CDR1 reads SNHLY; CDR2 reads FYNNEI. CDR3 size: 17 residues. Germline trimming cut 7 bases from V and 3 bases from J; bases unmatched to any gene: 12. Here the CDR3 DNA reads TGTGCCAGCATCCCATACTCCGGGACTAGCGGGATCTACGAGCAGTACTTC. This sequence encodes CASIPYSGTSGIYEQYF.

The CDR3 protein is CASSQGGTIYF. In nucleotides, the CDR3 is TGTGCCAGCAGCCAGGGAGGGACCATATATTTT. The V call is TRBV6-5, the J call TRBJ1-3; D possibly corresponds to TRBD1 (5 bases). From germline, CDR1 is MNHEY and CDR2 SVGAGI. The V end lost 6 bases, the J end lost 10 bases, and 10 bases lay between the germline ends. CDR3 length: 11 amino acids.

The chain employs TRBV27 and TRBJ2-1; 15 bases align to TRBD2. J gave up 2 bases and V 6 bases, and 8 bases lay outside the gene matches. Germline V lookup: CDR1 MNHEY, CDR2 SMNVEV (reference sequence). This CDR3 region has 18 residues. CDR3 bases: TGTGCCAGCAGAGGCGGGACTAGCGGGAGGTTAACCTACAATGAGCAGTTCTTC. This gives the protein CASRGGTSGRLTYNEQFF.

The J gene is TRBJ1-2, the V gene TRBV21-1; the table names TRBD1, a call not compared with the DNA. TRBV21-1 is an annotated pseudogene. This CDR3 region has 11 residues. CDR3 coding DNA: TGTGCCAGCAGCCGGACAGATGGCTACACCTTC. Protein product: CASSRTDGYTF.

The chain joins TRBV11-2 to TRBJ1-2; 10 nucleotides agree with TRBD1. V lost 5 bases, J lost 6 bases, and 12 bases stayed unmatched. CDR1 is SGHAT and CDR2 is FQNNGV in the germline V gene. CDR3 length: 16 residues. The DNA of the CDR3 is TGTGCCAGCAGCACCAACCGGGACAGGGGCCCGGATGGCTACACCTTC. It translates to CASSTNRDRGPDGYTF.

The chain employs TRBV5-1 and TRBJ2-3; D is undetermined. Trimming removed 0 bases from V and 0 bases from J, with 11 bases in between. The CDR3 is made up of 16 amino acids. Germline lookup yields CDR1 SGHRS and CDR2 YFSETQ. The CDR3 sequence is CASSLGASLSTDTQYF. DNA of the CDR3: TGCGCCAGCAGCTTGGGGGCGTCCCTAAGCACAGATACGCAGTATTTT.

This clone was seen only once. The chain employs TRBV6-5 and TRBJ2-5; 14 bases fit TRBD2. V lost 6 bases to trimming and J lost 5 bases; unmatched junction nucleotides: 2. Germline V CDR1 and CDR2: MNHEY, SVGAGI. This CDR3 spans 14 amino acids. The CDR3 bases are TGTGCCAGCAGACGGACTAGCGGGGGGGAGACCCAGTACTTC. It codes for CASRRTSGGETQYF.

V and J are TRBV6-1 and TRBJ2-7; 10 positions match TRBD1. This CDR3 has 15 amino acids. V gave up 1 base and J gave up 4 bases; unmatched junction bases: 4. Germline CDR1 and CDR2: MNHNS and SASEGT. CDR3 nucleotides: TGTGCCAGCAGTGAAGGTGGGACAGGGGTGTACGAGCAGTACTTC. It codes for CASSEGGTGVYEQYF.

The chain employs TRBV6-1 and TRBJ2-7; tentative D call: TRBD2 (6 bases). With 10 bases removed from V and 3 bases from J, the gap between germline ends came to 10 bases. CDR3 size: 11 residues. Per germline, CDR1 MNHNS and CDR2 SASEGT. The CDR3, as DNA: TGTGCCACGAATAGCGGCTACGAGCAGTACTTC. Protein sequence: CATNSGYEQYF.

The chain employs TRBV7-3 and TRBJ1-1, with TRBD1 identical over 9 bases. Germline V gives CDR1 SGHTA, CDR2 FQGTGA. CDR3 size: 13 residues. J lost 9 bases, V lost 5 bases, and 7 bases had no gene match. The CDR3 DNA sequence: TGTGCCAGCAGCACAGGGGGCGCTTCTAAAGCTTTCTTT. Protein: CASSTGGASKAFF.

There are a few counts of this clone. The chain joins TRBV20-1 to TRBJ2-4; tentative D call: TRBD1 (5 bases). Trimming cost V 6 bases and J 6 bases, with 9 bases left between them. Germline CDR1 reads DFQATT; CDR2 reads SNEGSKA (reference sequence). The length of the CDR3 is 11 residues. CDR3 sequence (DNA): TGCAGTGCACTGCAGGGAAACATTCAGTACTTC. Translated: CSALQGNIQYF.